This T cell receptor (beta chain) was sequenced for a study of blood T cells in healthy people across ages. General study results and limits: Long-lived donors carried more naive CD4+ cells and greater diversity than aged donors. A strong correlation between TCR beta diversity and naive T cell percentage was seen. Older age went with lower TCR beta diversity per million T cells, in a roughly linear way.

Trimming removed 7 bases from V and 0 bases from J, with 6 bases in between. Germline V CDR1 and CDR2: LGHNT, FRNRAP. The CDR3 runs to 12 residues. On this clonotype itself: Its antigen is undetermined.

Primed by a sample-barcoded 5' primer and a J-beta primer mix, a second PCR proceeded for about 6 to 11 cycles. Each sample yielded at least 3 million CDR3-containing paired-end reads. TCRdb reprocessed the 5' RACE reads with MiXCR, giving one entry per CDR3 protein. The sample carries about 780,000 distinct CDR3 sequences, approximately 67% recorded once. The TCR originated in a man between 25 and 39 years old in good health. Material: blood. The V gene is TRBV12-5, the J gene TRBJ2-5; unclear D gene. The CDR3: CASADYQETQYF. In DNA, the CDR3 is TGTGCTAGTGCAGACTACCAAGAGACCCAGTACTTC.